This is a list of T cell receptor beta chains from one sample in a study of T-cell reconstitution after alpha-beta-depleted transplantation in children. TCRdb re-called the PCR reads with MiXCR, one entry per CDR3 protein. The sample lists hundreds of thousands of distinct CDR3 sequences, 32% occurring once. The sample was PBMCs from the stem cell graft donor, taken from the stem cell graft. Receptors originate from a human donor who donated a stem cell graft to a child with aplastic anemia. Both conserved end residues are part of each CDR3. A D gene is named only where the DNA matches it firmly. Clone sizes are given selectively: once, few, many, or a class where the clone is expanded.

v_call: TRBV10-3
cdr3_length: 15
d_call: -
clone_size: -
j_call: TRBJ2-1
cdr3_nt: TGTGCCATCAGGGGAGCGGCTAGCTCCTACAATGAGCAGTTCTTC
cdr3_aa: CAIRGAASSYNEQFF

v_call: TRBV28
cdr3_length: 14
d_call: -
clone_size: few
j_call: TRBJ1-5
cdr3_nt: TGTGCCAGCAGTTTAGATGGGACGGCTCAGCCCCAGCATTTT
cdr3_aa: CASSLDGTAQPQHF

v_call: TRBV5-5
cdr3_length: 13
d_call: -
clone_size: -
j_call: TRBJ1-1
cdr3_nt: TGTGCCAGCACCCCCGGCAGCAACCCCATCCCTTTCTTT
cdr3_aa: CASTPGSNPIPFF

v_call: TRBV6-1
cdr3_length: 15
d_call: TRBD1
clone_size: few
j_call: TRBJ2-3
cdr3_nt: TGTGCCAGCATTGACAGGGGACGGCGGACAGATACGCAGTATTTT
cdr3_aa: CASIDRGRRTDTQYF

v_call: TRBV9
cdr3_length: 18
d_call: TRBD2
clone_size: few
j_call: TRBJ2-1
cdr3_nt: TGTGCCAGCAGCGTTGGACTAGCGGGAGGCGGACCCTACAATGAGCAGTTCTTC
cdr3_aa: CASSVGLAGGGPYNEQFF

v_call: TRBV5-1
cdr3_length: 13
d_call: -
clone_size: few
j_call: TRBJ2-7
cdr3_nt: TGCGCCAGCAGCTTGGGACAAACTGCCGAGCAGTACTTC
cdr3_aa: CASSLGQTAEQYF

v_call: TRBV29-1
cdr3_length: 18
d_call: TRBD1
clone_size: once
j_call: TRBJ1-1
cdr3_nt: TGCAGCGTCGAGACTCTCGGGACAGGGATCTTTGAGAACACTGAAGCTTTCTTT
cdr3_aa: CSVETLGTGIFENTEAFF

v_call: TRBV18
cdr3_length: 18
d_call: -
clone_size: -
j_call: TRBJ2-4
cdr3_nt: TGTGCCAGCTCACCCGAAATTAGAAAAGGGGCGTCTGGGGACATTCAGTACTTC
cdr3_aa: CASSPEIRKGASGDIQYF

v_call: TRBV29-1
cdr3_length: 13
d_call: -
clone_size: -
j_call: TRBJ1-1
cdr3_nt: TGCAGCGTCGTTAATCGGGGGGGCACTGAAGCTTTCTTT
cdr3_aa: CSVVNRGGTEAFF

v_call: TRBV7-2
cdr3_length: 16
d_call: TRBD2
clone_size: few
j_call: TRBJ2-7
cdr3_nt: TGTGCCAGCAGCCGGGTAGCGGGAGGCATGGGGTACGAGCAGTACTTC
cdr3_aa: CASSRVAGGMGYEQYF

v_call: TRBV5-1
cdr3_length: 14
d_call: -
clone_size: -
j_call: TRBJ1-1
cdr3_nt: TGCGCCAGCAGCAAGGACAGCACGGGCACTGAAGCTTTCTTT
cdr3_aa: CASSKDSTGTEAFF

v_call: TRBV6-5
cdr3_length: 15
d_call: -
clone_size: few
j_call: TRBJ2-1
cdr3_nt: TGTGCCAGCACGGAAACGGACAGAAAGTACAATGAGCAGTTCTTC
cdr3_aa: CASTETDRKYNEQFF

v_call: TRBV12-3/TRBV12-4
cdr3_length: 15
d_call: -
clone_size: -
j_call: TRBJ2-3
cdr3_nt: TGTGCCAGCAGCTCGCGGAGCGGGAGCACAGATACGCAGTATTTT
cdr3_aa: CASSSRSGSTDTQYF

v_call: TRBV4-3
cdr3_length: 13
d_call: -
clone_size: few
j_call: TRBJ2-7
cdr3_nt: TGCGCCAGCAGCCAAGAACCGGGCGACGAGCAGTACTTC
cdr3_aa: CASSQEPGDEQYF

v_call: TRBV7-6
cdr3_length: 17
d_call: -
clone_size: -
j_call: TRBJ2-2
cdr3_nt: TGTGCCAGCAGCTTAAATAGCGCGGGGGCAAGGACCGGGGAGCTGTTTTTT
cdr3_aa: CASSLNSAGARTGELFF

v_call: TRBV18
cdr3_length: 15
d_call: -
clone_size: -
j_call: TRBJ2-7
cdr3_nt: TGTGCCAGCTCTCTCCGGGACGGAGTCGACTACGAGCAGTACTTC
cdr3_aa: CASSLRDGVDYEQYF

v_call: TRBV6-1
cdr3_length: 15
d_call: TRBD1
clone_size: -
j_call: TRBJ2-1
cdr3_nt: TGTGCCACCACGAGGGGGACAGACTCCTACAATGAGCAGTTCTTC
cdr3_aa: CATTRGTDSYNEQFF

v_call: TRBV20-1
cdr3_length: 13
d_call: TRBD1
clone_size: many
j_call: TRBJ1-5
cdr3_nt: TGCAGTGCCGGACAGGGGGACAATCAGCCCCAGCATTTT
cdr3_aa: CSAGQGDNQPQHF

v_call: TRBV7-2
cdr3_length: 14
d_call: -
clone_size: -
j_call: TRBJ1-4
cdr3_nt: TGTGCCAGCAGCTTATCATCAGCTAATGAAAAACTGTTTTTT
cdr3_aa: CASSLSSANEKLFF

v_call: TRBV6-1
cdr3_length: 16
d_call: -
clone_size: -
j_call: TRBJ2-3
cdr3_nt: TGTGCCAGCGGCAAGGACGGCTTCTATAGCACAGATACGCAGTATTTT
cdr3_aa: CASGKDGFYSTDTQYF

v_call: TRBV12-3/TRBV12-4
cdr3_length: 12
d_call: -
clone_size: few
j_call: TRBJ1-2
cdr3_nt: TGTGCCAGCAGTCTCCGGGGGTATGGCTACACCTTC
cdr3_aa: CASSLRGYGYTF

v_call: TRBV7-8
cdr3_length: 15
d_call: -
clone_size: -
j_call: TRBJ1-6
cdr3_nt: TGTGCCAGCACCCTACATGAAGGGCCCAATTCACCCCTCCACTTT
cdr3_aa: CASTLHEGPNSPLHF

v_call: TRBV7-2
cdr3_length: 16
d_call: -
clone_size: -
j_call: TRBJ1-1
cdr3_nt: TGTGCCAGCAGCTTAATATCAGGCACAGCAAACACTGAAGCTTTCTTT
cdr3_aa: CASSLISGTANTEAFF

v_call: TRBV5-6
cdr3_length: 15
d_call: -
clone_size: few
j_call: TRBJ1-4
cdr3_nt: TGTGCCAGCAGCTTGGCCCGGACAGAGTATGAAAAACTGTTTTTT
cdr3_aa: CASSLARTEYEKLFF

v_call: TRBV30
cdr3_length: 17
d_call: TRBD2
clone_size: few
j_call: TRBJ2-1
cdr3_nt: TGTGCCTGGAATTTCCCGAGGACTAGCGGGACTTACAATGAGCAGTTCTTC
cdr3_aa: CAWNFPRTSGTYNEQFF

v_call: TRBV5-1
cdr3_length: 16
d_call: TRBD1
clone_size: -
j_call: TRBJ2-1
cdr3_nt: TGCGCCAGCAGCTGGCATGCCGGGACAGGGGGGTGTGAGCAGTTCTTC
cdr3_aa: CASSWHAGTGGCEQFF

v_call: TRBV29-1
cdr3_length: 14
d_call: TRBD2
clone_size: few
j_call: TRBJ2-7
cdr3_nt: TGCAGCGTGGCCCTAGCGGGAAAGGTTTACGAGCAGTACTTC
cdr3_aa: CSVALAGKVYEQYF

v_call: TRBV30
cdr3_length: 15
d_call: TRBD2
clone_size: few
j_call: TRBJ2-5
cdr3_nt: TGTGCCTGGATGGACGGACTAGCGGGGAGCGGGACCCAGTACTTC
cdr3_aa: CAWMDGLAGSGTQYF

v_call: TRBV20-1
cdr3_length: 13
d_call: -
clone_size: few
j_call: TRBJ1-2
cdr3_nt: TGCAGTGCTAGTCGCCAGGGTGGTTACGGCTACACCTTC
cdr3_aa: CSASRQGGYGYTF

v_call: TRBV28
cdr3_length: 13
d_call: -
clone_size: -
j_call: TRBJ2-2
cdr3_nt: TGTGCCAGCAGACGGGGGAAAACCGGGGAGCTGTTTTTT
cdr3_aa: CASRRGKTGELFF

v_call: TRBV10-3
cdr3_length: 13
d_call: -
clone_size: few
j_call: TRBJ2-1
cdr3_nt: TGTGCCATCAGTGTGACGGGCGGTAATGAGCAGTTCTTC
cdr3_aa: CAISVTGGNEQFF

v_call: TRBV10-2
cdr3_length: 15
d_call: TRBD1
clone_size: -
j_call: TRBJ2-2
cdr3_nt: TGCGCCAGCAGTGAATTCAGGGGGCAGAGCGGGGAGCTGTTTTTT
cdr3_aa: CASSEFRGQSGELFF

v_call: TRBV18
cdr3_length: 14
d_call: TRBD1
clone_size: few
j_call: TRBJ1-5
cdr3_nt: TGTGCCAGCTCCCTGAACGACAGGGATCAGCCCCAGCATTTT
cdr3_aa: CASSLNDRDQPQHF

v_call: TRBV6-1
cdr3_length: 16
d_call: TRBD1
clone_size: few
j_call: TRBJ1-1
cdr3_nt: TGTGCCAGTCGTCCGGGACAGGGGTCAATGAACACTGAAGCTTTCTTT
cdr3_aa: CASRPGQGSMNTEAFF

v_call: TRBV18
cdr3_length: 19
d_call: TRBD2
clone_size: -
j_call: TRBJ2-1
cdr3_nt: TGTGCCAGCTCACCATTTAATTTGTCCGGAGCGGGAGCTTTGGGTGAGCAGTTCTTC
cdr3_aa: CASSPFNLSGAGALGEQFF

v_call: TRBV4-3
cdr3_length: 15
d_call: -
clone_size: -
j_call: TRBJ2-5
cdr3_nt: TGCGCCAGCAGCCACGGGGGAGGCGAGCAAGAGACCCAGTACTTC
cdr3_aa: CASSHGGGEQETQYF

v_call: TRBV29-1
cdr3_length: 11
d_call: TRBD2
clone_size: many
j_call: TRBJ2-1
cdr3_nt: TGCAGCGTGGAGGGTGGCGGGGGGCAGTTCTTC
cdr3_aa: CSVEGGGGQFF

v_call: TRBV28
cdr3_length: 15
d_call: -
clone_size: -
j_call: TRBJ1-2
cdr3_nt: TGTGCCAGCAGAACTCACGGGCGCTTCGACTATGGCTACACCTTC
cdr3_aa: CASRTHGRFDYGYTF

v_call: TRBV29-1
cdr3_length: 13
d_call: TRBD1
clone_size: few
j_call: TRBJ2-7
cdr3_nt: TGCAGCGTCCTGACAGGGTGGACCTACGAGCAGTACTTC
cdr3_aa: CSVLTGWTYEQYF

v_call: TRBV20-1
cdr3_length: 14
d_call: -
clone_size: many
j_call: TRBJ2-1
cdr3_nt: TGCAGTGCTAGAGATCTCAGGGGCCTCGATGAGCAGTTCTTC
cdr3_aa: CSARDLRGLDEQFF

v_call: TRBV4-3
cdr3_length: 13
d_call: -
clone_size: -
j_call: TRBJ1-2
cdr3_nt: TGCGCCAGCAGCCAAACGTCGGGCTATGGCTACACCTTC
cdr3_aa: CASSQTSGYGYTF